What follows are 10 T cell receptor beta chains derived from one specimen sequenced in a study of blood T cell repertoires in COVID-19. Assay used: immunoSEQ multiplex PCR; TCRdb lists only in-frame clones, some missing. The repertoire holds around 85,000 clones, with around nine tenths as singletons. The sample taken for sequencing was PBMCs or T cells enriched from blood (not recorded which). The receptors come from a woman between 50 and 59 years old with acute COVID-19.

The V call is TRBV7-2, the J call TRBJ2-3; 8 positions agree with TRBD2. J gave up 5 bases and V 3 bases, and 7 bases lay outside the gene matches. The CDR3 covers 15 residues. Per germline, CDR1 SGHTA and CDR2 FQGNSA. CDR3 sequence: CASSLVYGRVDTQYF. The CDR3 coding sequence is TGTGCCAGCAGCTTGGTATACGGGAGGGTAGATACGCAGTATTTT.

J is TRBJ1-1 and V is TRBV10-2, with 7 bases fitting TRBD1. The CDR3 totals 13 residues. Looked up from germline, CDR1 is WSHSY and CDR2 is SAAADI. The V segment lost 6 bases and the J segment 4 bases; nucleotides outside the gene matches: 5. CDR3 nucleotides: TGCGCCAGCAGCGAGACAGGGCGCACTGAAGCTTTCTTT. It encodes CASSETGRTEAFF.

The gene calls are TRBV19 and TRBJ1-5; D remains ambiguous. Per germline, CDR1 LNHDA and CDR2 SQIVND (reference sequence). This CDR3 region has 15 residues. Trimming removed 3 bases at V and 7 bases at J, with 16 bases between. The CDR3 DNA follows: TGTGCCAGTAGTATTTCGTCCCAGGAATGGCAGCCCCAGCATTTT. As protein: CASSISSQEWQPQHF.

The chain combines TRBV2 with TRBJ2-1; 13 positions agree with TRBD2. This CDR3 has 15 amino acids. V lost 7 bases and J lost 6; bases outside the gene matches: 6. The germline V gene encodes CDR1 SNHLY and CDR2 FYNNEI. CDR3 in DNA: TGTGCCAGCATGCGGACTAGCGGGAGTGCCAATGAGCAGTTCTTC. It encodes CASMRTSGSANEQFF.

V and J are TRBV6-1 and TRBJ1-1; a possible D gene is TRBD1 (5 bases). The germline V gene encodes CDR1 MNHNS and CDR2 SASEGT. The V gene lost 3 bases and the J gene lost 10 bases, with 15 bases spanning the gap. This CDR3 is 13 amino acids long. CDR3 DNA sequence: TGTGCCAGCAGTGATCTCGACAGTCTAGTAGCTTTCTTT. Protein product: CASSDLDSLVAFF.

The chain carries TRBV19 and TRBJ1-5; D is uncertain. Per the germline V gene, CDR1 is LNHDA and CDR2 is SQIVND (reference sequence). This CDR3 contains 13 residues. Trimming removed 7 bases from V and 7 bases from J, with 14 bases in between. The CDR3 is CASTPQAGQPQHF. The CDR3 DNA sequence: TGTGCCAGTACCCCGCAGGCTGGGCAGCCCCAGCATTTT. Supplemented by reference TRBV19 and TRBJ1-5, the full variable domain reads DGGITQSPKYLFRKEGQNVTLSCEQNLNHDAMYWYRQDPGQGLRLIYYSQIVNDFQKGDIAEGYSVSREKKESFPLTVTSAQKNPTAFYLCASTPQAGQPQHFGDGTRLSIL.

A single count supports this clone. The V and J genes are TRBV11-2 and TRBJ2-5; 10 bases agree with TRBD2. The junction had 9 bases not matched to a gene; V was cut back by 6 bases and J by 5 bases. This CDR3 is 15 amino acids long. Germline CDR1 reads SGHAT; CDR2 reads FQNNGV. CDR3 nucleotides: TGTGCCAGCAGACCCTCTAGCGGGAGCACCGAGACCCAGTACTTC. Encoded protein: CASRPSSGSTETQYF.

This clone was seen a single time. This chain connects TRBV5-1 to TRBJ2-2, with TRBD1 identical over 7 bases. This CDR3 has 14 residues. The germline CDR1 and CDR2 sequences are SGHRS and YFSETQ. The V and J ends lost 3 bases and 5 bases, in that order; junction bases with no gene match: 4. CDR3 nucleotide sequence: TGCGCCAGCAGCTCGGGACAGCGTACCGGGGAGCTGTTTTTT. Translation gives CASSSGQRTGELFF.

A single count supports this clone. The rearrangement joins TRBV3-1 (or the pseudogene TRBV3-2) to TRBJ1-3, with 8 bases that match TRBD1. CDR1 and CDR2 (germline): LGHDT, YNNKEL (reference sequence). CDR3 length: 16 amino acids. V lost 5 bases and J lost 3; bases outside the gene matches: 9. In DNA, the CDR3 is TGTGCCAGCAGCTATCAACAGGGGGGAATTGGAAACACCATATATTTT. Translated, it gives CASSYQQGGIGNTIYF.

The chain uses TRBV7-8 and TRBJ2-2; D remains ambiguous. Germline-derived CDR1 and CDR2 are SGHVS and FQNEAQ. The CDR3 is made up of 16 amino acids. The V end lost 2 bases, the J end lost 4 bases, and 14 bases lay between the germline ends. The CDR3 DNA follows: TGTGCCAGCAGCTTAACGCGTGATCCGGGCACCGGGGAGCTGTTTTTT. Translating it yields CASSLTRDPGTGELFF.